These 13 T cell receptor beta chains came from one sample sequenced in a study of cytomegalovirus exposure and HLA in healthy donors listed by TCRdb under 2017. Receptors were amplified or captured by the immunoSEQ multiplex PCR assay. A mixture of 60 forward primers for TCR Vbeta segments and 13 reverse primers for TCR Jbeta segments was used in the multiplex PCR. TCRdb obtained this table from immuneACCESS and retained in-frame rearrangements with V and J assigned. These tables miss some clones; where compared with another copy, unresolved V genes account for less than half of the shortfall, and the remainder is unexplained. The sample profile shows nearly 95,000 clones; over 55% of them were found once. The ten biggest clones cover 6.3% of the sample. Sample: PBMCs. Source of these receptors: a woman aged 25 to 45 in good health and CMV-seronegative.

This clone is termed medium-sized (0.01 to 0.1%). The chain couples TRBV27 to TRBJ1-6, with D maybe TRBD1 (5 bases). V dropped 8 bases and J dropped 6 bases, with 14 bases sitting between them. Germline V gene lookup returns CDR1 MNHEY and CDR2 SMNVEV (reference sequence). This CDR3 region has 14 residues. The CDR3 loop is CASRDMGLNSPLHF. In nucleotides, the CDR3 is TGTGCCAGCCGAGACATGGGGCTTAATTCACCCCTCCACTTT.

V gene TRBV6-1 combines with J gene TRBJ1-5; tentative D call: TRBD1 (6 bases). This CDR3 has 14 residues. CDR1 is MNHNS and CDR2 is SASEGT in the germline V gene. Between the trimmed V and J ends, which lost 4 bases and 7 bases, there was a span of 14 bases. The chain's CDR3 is CASSGRDKIQPQHF. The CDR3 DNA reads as TGTGCCAGCAGTGGCCGGGACAAGATCCAGCCCCAGCATTTT.

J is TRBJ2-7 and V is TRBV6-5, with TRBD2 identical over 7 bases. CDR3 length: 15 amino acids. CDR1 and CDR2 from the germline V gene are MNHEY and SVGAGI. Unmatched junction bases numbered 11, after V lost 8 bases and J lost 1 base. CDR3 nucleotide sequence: TGTGCCAGCGGTTTCCGGGACTACCGATCCTACGAGCAGTACTTC. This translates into CASGFRDYRSYEQYF.

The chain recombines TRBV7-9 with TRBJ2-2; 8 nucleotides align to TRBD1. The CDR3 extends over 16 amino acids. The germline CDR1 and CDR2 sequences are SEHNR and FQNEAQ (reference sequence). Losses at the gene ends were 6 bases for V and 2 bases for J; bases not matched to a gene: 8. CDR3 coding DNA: TGTGCCAGCAGGCCAGACAGGGGCATCAACACCGGGGAGCTGTTTTTT. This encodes CASRPDRGINTGELFF. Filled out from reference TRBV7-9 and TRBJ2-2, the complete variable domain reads DTGVSQNPRHKITKRGQNVTFRCDPISEHNRLYWYRQTLGQGPEFLTYFQNEAQLEKSRLLSDRFSAERPKGSFSTLEIQRTEQGDSAMYLCASRPDRGINTGELFFGEGSRLTVL.

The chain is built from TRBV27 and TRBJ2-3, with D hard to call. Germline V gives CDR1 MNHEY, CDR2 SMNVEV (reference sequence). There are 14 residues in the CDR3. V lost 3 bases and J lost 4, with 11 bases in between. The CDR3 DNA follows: TGTGCCAGCAGTTTGGGCGCATCATCAGATACGCAGTATTTT. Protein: CASSLGASSDTQYF.

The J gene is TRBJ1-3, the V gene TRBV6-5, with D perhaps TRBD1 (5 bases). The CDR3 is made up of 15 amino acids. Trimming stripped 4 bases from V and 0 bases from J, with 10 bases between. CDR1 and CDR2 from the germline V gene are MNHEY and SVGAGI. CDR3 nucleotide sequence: TGTGCCAGCAGTTCCGCAGGGTACTCTGGAAACACCATATATTTT. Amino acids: CASSSAGYSGNTIYF.

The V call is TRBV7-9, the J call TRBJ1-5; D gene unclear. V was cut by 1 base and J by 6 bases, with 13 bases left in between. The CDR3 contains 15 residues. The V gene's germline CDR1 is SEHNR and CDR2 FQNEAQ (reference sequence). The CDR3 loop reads CASSLDFGEGQPQHF. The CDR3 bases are TGTGCCAGCAGCTTAGATTTCGGAGAGGGTCAGCCCCAGCATTTT.

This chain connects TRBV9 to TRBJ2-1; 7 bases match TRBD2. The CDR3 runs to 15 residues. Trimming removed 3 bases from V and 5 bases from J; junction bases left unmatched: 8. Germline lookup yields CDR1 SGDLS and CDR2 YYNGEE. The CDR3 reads CASSGLSGVNNEQFF. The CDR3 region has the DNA TGTGCCAGCAGCGGGCTCAGCGGGGTTAACAATGAGCAGTTCTTC.

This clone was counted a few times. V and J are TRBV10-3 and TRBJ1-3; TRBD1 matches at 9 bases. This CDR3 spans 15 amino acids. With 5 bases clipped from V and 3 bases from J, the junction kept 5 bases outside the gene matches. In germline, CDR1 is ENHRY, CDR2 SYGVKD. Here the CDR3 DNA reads TGTGCCATCAGTACGGGACAGGGAATTGGAAACACCATATATTTT. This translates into CAISTGQGIGNTIYF.

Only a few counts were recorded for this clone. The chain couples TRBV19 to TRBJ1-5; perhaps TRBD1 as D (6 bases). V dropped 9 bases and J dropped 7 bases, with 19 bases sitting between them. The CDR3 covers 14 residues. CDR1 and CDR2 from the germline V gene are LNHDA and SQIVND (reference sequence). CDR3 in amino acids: CASSGHPRGQPQHF. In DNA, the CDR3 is TGTGCCAGCTCGGGACATCCCAGAGGACAGCCCCAGCATTTT.

The CDR3 bases are TGTGCCAGCTCTCCAATGGGACAGGGGAATCAGCCCCAGCATTTT. It codes for CASSPMGQGNQPQHF. V and J are TRBV18 and TRBJ1-5; 10 nucleotides agree with TRBD1. This CDR3 has 15 amino acids. With 6 bases clipped from V and 4 bases from J, the junction kept 6 bases outside the gene matches. From germline, CDR1 is KGHSH and CDR2 LQKENI.

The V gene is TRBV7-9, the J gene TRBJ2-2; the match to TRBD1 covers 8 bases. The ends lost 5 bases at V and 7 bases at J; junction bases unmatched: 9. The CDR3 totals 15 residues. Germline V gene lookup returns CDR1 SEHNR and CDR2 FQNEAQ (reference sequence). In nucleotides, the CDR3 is TGTGCCAGCAGCCCACAGGGGGGAAGGATCGGGGAGCTGTTTTTT. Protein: CASSPQGGRIGELFF.

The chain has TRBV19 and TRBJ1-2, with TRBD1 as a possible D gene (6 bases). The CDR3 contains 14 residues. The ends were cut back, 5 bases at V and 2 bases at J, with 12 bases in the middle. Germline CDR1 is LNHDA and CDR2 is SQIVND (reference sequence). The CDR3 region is CASSPSRGNYGYTF. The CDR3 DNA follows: TGTGCCAGTAGTCCTTCGAGGGGGAACTATGGCTACACCTTC.